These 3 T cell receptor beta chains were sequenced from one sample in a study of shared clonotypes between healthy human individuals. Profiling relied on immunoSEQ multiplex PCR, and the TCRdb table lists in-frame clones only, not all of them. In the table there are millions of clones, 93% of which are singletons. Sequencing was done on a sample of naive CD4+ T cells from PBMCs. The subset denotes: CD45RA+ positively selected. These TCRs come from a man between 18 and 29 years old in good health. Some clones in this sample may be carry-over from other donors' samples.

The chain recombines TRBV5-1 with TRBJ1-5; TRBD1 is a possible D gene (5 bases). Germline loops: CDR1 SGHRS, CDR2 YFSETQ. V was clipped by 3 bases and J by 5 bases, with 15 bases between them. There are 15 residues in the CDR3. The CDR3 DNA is TGCGCCAGCAGCTCCGGAGGGGTAGGGGATCAGCCCCAGCATTTT. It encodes CASSSGGVGDQPQHF.

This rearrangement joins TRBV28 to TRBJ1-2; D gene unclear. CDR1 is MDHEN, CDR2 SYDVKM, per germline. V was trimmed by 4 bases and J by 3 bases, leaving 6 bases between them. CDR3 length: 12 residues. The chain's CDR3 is CASSYGDYGYTF. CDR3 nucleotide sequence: TGTGCCAGCAGTTACGGGGACTATGGCTACACCTTC.

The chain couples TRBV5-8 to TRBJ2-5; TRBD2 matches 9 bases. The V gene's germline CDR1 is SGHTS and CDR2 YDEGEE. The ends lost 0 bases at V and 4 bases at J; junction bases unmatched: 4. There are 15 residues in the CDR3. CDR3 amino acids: CASSLAGGRGETQYF. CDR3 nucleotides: TGTGCCAGCAGCTTGGCCGGCGGGAGGGGAGAGACCCAGTACTTC.